This TCR beta chain was obtained from a study of shared clonotypes between healthy human individuals. Study overall: Donors, aged 18 to 49, were a couple of women and a few men. Study-wide points: Exclusively blood specimens were collected; tissue repertoires likely differ.

Germline V lookup: CDR1 LNHDA, CDR2 SQIVND (reference sequence). The CDR3 has 15 amino acids. V shed 7 bases and J 4 bases; nucleotides not matched to a gene: 8. On this clone itself: The antigen remains undetermined.

Using ten immunoSEQ deep assay plates, investigators sequenced unsorted PBMC DNA. Assay: immunoSEQ multiplex PCR; the TCRdb copy retains only in-frame clones and omits some. The sample consists of about 480,000 clones, 60% to 80% of them appearing once. When samples were unsorted, tens of millions of PBMCs were used for genomic DNA. The receptor's source is a woman in her forties in good health. Some clones in this sample may be carry-over from other donors' samples. Material for sequencing was PBMCs. This rearrangement joins TRBV19 to TRBJ1-3, with 9 bases identical to TRBD1. CDR3 nucleotide sequence: TGTGCCAGTAATGGACAGGGGCTAAAGGGAAACACCATATATTTT. Its protein is CASNGQGLKGNTIYF.